These 7 T cell receptor beta chains came from one sample sequenced in a study of blood T cell repertoires in COVID-19. Here immunoSEQ multiplex PCR was the method, and the copy in TCRdb shows in-frame clones only, minus some. The table lists approximately 270,000 clones, under 95% of them singletons. The specimen sequenced was PBMCs or T cells enriched from blood (not recorded which). All receptors derive from a man aged 40-50 years who had been exposed to COVID-19.

This chain links TRBV6-4 with TRBJ2-3; 8 nucleotides align to TRBD2. The ends lost 4 bases at V and 3 bases at J; junction bases unmatched: 0. The CDR3 contains 13 residues. Germline lookup yields CDR1 MRHNA and CDR2 SNTAGT. The CDR3 bases are TGTGCCAGCAGTGCTAGCGGGACAGATACGCAGTATTTT. Encoded protein: CASSASGTDTQYF.

The chain uses TRBV5-4 and TRBJ1-2; D gene unclear. The CDR3 runs to 13 residues. Germline CDR1 SGHNT, CDR2 YYREEE (reference sequence). The ends were cut back, 4 bases at V and 7 bases at J, with 14 bases in the middle. CDR3 nucleotide sequence: TGTGCCAGCAGCCCTGGGAGGGCTGCTGGCTACACCTTC. Protein: CASSPGRAAGYTF.

The chain is built from TRBV7-9 and TRBJ2-1, with 8 bases identical to TRBD2. There are 15 residues in the CDR3. J was trimmed by 5 bases and V by 7 bases; bases with no gene match: 10. The germline CDR1 and CDR2 sequences are SEHNR and FQNEAQ (reference sequence). The CDR3 protein is CASISGSMGHNEQFF. CDR3 nucleotide sequence: TGTGCCAGCATAAGCGGGAGTATGGGCCACAATGAGCAGTTCTTC.

This clone was seen once. The gene calls are TRBV2 and TRBJ2-1; the match to TRBD1 covers 7 bases. The CDR3 is 17 residues long. The germline V gene encodes CDR1 SNHLY and CDR2 FYNNEI. V was pared by 3 bases and J by 2 bases, with 10 bases of the junction left unmatched. CDR3 in amino acids: CASSDRLQGITYNEQFF. The CDR3 DNA reads as TGTGCCAGCAGTGATAGATTACAGGGGATTACCTACAATGAGCAGTTCTTC.

The chain combines TRBV14 with TRBJ1-6, with D possibly TRBD1 on 5 matching bases. V was cut by 4 bases and J by 11 bases, with 9 bases left in between. This CDR3 is built from 12 residues. Looked up from germline, CDR1 is SGHDN and CDR2 is FVKESK. The CDR3 loop reads CASSPGYPPLHF. CDR3 in DNA: TGTGCCAGCAGCCCAGGGTATCCACCCCTCCACTTT. Variable domain in full (rest from reference TRBV14 and TRBJ1-6): EAGVTQFPSHSVIEKGQTVTLRCDPISGHDNLYWYRRVMGKEIKFLLHFVKESKQDESGMPNNRFLAERTGGTYSTLKVQPAELEDSGVYFCASSPGYPPLHFGNGTRLTVT.

The rearrangement links TRBV4-1 to TRBJ1-2, with D hard to call. The CDR3 sequence is 14 residues long. V gave up 0 bases and J gave up 8 bases, with 13 bases separating them. Germline V gene lookup returns CDR1 MGHRA and CDR2 YSYEKL. CDR3 loop: CASSQEGVQRGYTF. The CDR3, as DNA: TGCGCCAGCAGCCAAGAGGGAGTACAGCGGGGCTACACCTTC.

The chain uses TRBV30 and TRBJ1-5; 9 positions match TRBD1. Germline trimming cut 3 bases from V and 3 bases from J; bases unmatched to any gene: 6. The germline V gene has CDR1 GTSNPN and CDR2 SVGIG (reference sequence). CDR3 length equals 15 residues. CDR3 sequence reads: CAWSADRGPNQPQHF. In nucleotides, the CDR3 is TGTGCCTGGAGCGCGGACAGGGGACCCAATCAGCCCCAGCATTTT.